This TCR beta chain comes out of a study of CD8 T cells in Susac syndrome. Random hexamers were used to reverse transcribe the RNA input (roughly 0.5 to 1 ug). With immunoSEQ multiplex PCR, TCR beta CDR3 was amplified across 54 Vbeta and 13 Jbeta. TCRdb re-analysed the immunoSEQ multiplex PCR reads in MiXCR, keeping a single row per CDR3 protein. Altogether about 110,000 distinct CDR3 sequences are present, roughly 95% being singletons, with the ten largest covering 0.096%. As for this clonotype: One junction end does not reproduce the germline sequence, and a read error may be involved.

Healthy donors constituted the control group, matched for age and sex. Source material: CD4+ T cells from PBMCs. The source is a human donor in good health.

The chain's CDR3 is CASSSRGPEAFF. The CDR3 coding sequence is TGTGCCAGCAGCTCCAGGGGGCCTGAAGCCTTCTTT. The V and J genes are TRBV7-9 and TRBJ1-1; 8 bases match TRBD1. CDR3 length: 12 amino acids. The V gene's germline CDR1 is SEHNR and CDR2 FQNEAQ (reference sequence).